Below, one T cell receptor beta chain is given with its context. What it recognizes is unknown. RNA was extracted with the RNeasy kit, and a quantity of roughly 0.45 to 1 ug was reverse transcribed using random hexamers. An immunoSEQ multiplex PCR generated amplified TCR beta CDR3 products spanning 54 Vbeta and 13 Jbeta. Via MiXCR, TCRdb re-called the immunoSEQ multiplex PCR reads, giving one row per CDR3 protein. The data show fewer than 150,000 distinct CDR3 sequences, with around nine tenths seen just once and around 0.25% held by the top ten. The data stem from a study of CD8 T cells in Susac syndrome. Study findings and constraints: TCR sequencing and HLA analysis covered a relatively small number of individuals.

V was trimmed by 3 bases and J by 0 bases, leaving 12 bases between them. This CDR3 has 16 residues. Germline V gene data show CDR1 as SEHNR and CDR2 as FQNEAQ (reference sequence). The sequenced sample was CD8+ T cells from PBMCs. The TCR comes from a human donor with multiple sclerosis. The V and J genes are TRBV7-9 and TRBJ2-4; D remains ambiguous. This CDR3 reads CASSFSRTEAKNIQYF. DNA of the CDR3: TGTGCCAGCAGCTTCAGCCGAACAGAAGCCAAAAACATTCAGTACTTC.